This TCR beta chain comes out of a study of cytomegalovirus exposure and HLA in healthy donors. The study, taken as a whole, reports: Cytomegalovirus association was listed for around 180 TCR beta chains. According to a later analysis, TCR clusters from the first cohort tended to co-occur in the 110 or so validation repertoires. Rarity characterized most TCR sequences, yet some public TCRs appeared in many donors.

It was the approximately 120-subject validation cohort, separate from the roughly 700-subject first cohort, to which the donors belonged. Libraries were prepared by immunoSEQ multiplex PCR; TCRdb keeps only in-frame clonotypes and omits some of them. The sample records about 360,000 clones, around 86% being singletons. This CDR3 has 15 residues. Trimming took off 0 bases at V and 4 bases at J, with 10 bases between the two ends. The V gene's germline CDR1 is MNHEY and CDR2 SMNVEV (reference sequence). Notes on this clone: No antigen is known for it. The same CDR3 arises from other DNA sequences in this sample as well.

This receptor was identified in a woman aged 18 to 35 in good health and CMV-seronegative. J is TRBJ1-3 and V is TRBV27, with D possibly being TRBD1 (5 bases). The specimen sequenced was PBMCs. CDR3 DNA: TGTGCCAGCAGTTTATCGCCAGGGTTAGGAAACACCATATATTTT. Translating it yields CASSLSPGLGNTIYF.